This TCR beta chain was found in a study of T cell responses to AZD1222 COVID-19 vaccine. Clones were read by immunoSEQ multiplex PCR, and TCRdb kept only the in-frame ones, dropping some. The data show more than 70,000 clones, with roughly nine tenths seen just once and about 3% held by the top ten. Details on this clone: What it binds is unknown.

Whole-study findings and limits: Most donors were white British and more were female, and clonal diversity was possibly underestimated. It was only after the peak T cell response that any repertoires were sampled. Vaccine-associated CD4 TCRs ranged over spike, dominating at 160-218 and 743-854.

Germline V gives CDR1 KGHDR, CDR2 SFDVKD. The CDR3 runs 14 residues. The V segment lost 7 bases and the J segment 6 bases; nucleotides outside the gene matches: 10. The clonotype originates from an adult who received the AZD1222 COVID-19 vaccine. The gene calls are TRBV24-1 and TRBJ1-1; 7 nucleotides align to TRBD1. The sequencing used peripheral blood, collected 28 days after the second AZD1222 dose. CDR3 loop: CATRGRGASAEAFF. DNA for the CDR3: TGTGCCACCAGGGGCAGGGGGGCATCGGCTGAAGCTTTCTTT.